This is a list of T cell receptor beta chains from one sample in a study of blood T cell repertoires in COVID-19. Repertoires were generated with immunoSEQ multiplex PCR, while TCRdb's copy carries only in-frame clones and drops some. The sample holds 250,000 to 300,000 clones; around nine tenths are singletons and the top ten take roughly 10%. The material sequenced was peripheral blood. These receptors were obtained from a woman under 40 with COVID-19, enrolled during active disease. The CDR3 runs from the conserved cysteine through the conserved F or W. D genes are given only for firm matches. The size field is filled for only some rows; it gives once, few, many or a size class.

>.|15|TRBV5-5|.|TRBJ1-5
TGTGCCAGCAGCCAGGACTCTTATAGCAATCAGCCCCAGCATTTT
CASSQDSYSNQPQHF
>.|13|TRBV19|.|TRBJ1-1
TGTGCCAGCTCCCCACAGTGGGGCAGTGAAGCTTTCTTT
CASSPQWGSEAFF
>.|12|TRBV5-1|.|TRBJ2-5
TGCGCCAGCAGGCCGACTGAGGAAACCCAGTACTTC
CASRPTEETQYF
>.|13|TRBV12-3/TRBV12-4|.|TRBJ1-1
TGTGCCAGCAGTTCACATCAGGGATCAGAAGCTTTCTTT
CASSSHQGSEAFF
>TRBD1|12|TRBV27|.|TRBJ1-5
TGTGCCAGCAGTTCAGGGGGCCAGCCCCAGCATTTT
CASSSGGQPQHF
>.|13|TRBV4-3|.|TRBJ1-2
TGCGCCAGCAGCCAAGACCCCTTCTATGGCTACACCTTC
CASSQDPFYGYTF
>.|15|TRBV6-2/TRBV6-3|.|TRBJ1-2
TGTGCCAGCAGTTACCGGGGAGACTCTAAGTATGGCTACACCTTC
CASSYRGDSKYGYTF
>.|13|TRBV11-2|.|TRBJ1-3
TGTGCCAGCAGCTTAGACAGGGGAAACACCATATATTTT
CASSLDRGNTIYF
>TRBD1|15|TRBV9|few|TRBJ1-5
TGTGCCAGCAGCGCGGGACAGGGGTTGAATCAGCCCCAGCATTTT
CASSAGQGLNQPQHF
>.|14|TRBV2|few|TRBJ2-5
TGTGCCAGCAGGATCCAGGGGCCTAGGGAGACCCAGTACTTC
CASRIQGPRETQYF
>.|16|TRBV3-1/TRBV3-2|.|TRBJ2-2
TGTGCCAGCAGCCAAGCTAGACCCGCGCGGGCCGGGGAGCTGTTTTTT
CASSQARPARAGELFF
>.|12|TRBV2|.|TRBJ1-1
TGTGCCAGCAGGGACGACAGACAGGAAGCTTTCTTT
CASRDDRQEAFF
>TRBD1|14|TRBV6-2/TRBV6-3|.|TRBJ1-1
TGTGCCAGCAGTAGGGGACAGTTGAACACTGAAGCTTTCTTT
CASSRGQLNTEAFF
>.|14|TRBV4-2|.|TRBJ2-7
TGTGCCAGCAGCCAAGACGTCTACCACTACGAGCAGTACTTC
CASSQDVYHYEQYF
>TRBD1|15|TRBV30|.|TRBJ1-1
TGTGCCTGGACCCCCCGGGACAGGGTGAAAACTGAAGCTTTCTTT
CAWTPRDRVKTEAFF
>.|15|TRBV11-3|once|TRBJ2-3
TGTGCCAGCAGCCCCGAACTCGGCTACGGGGGTACGCAGTATTTT
CASSPELGYGGTQYF
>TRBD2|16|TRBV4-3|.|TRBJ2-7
TGCGCCAGCAGCCAAGATAGCGGGACGTCCTCCTACGAGCAGTACTTC
CASSQDSGTSSYEQYF
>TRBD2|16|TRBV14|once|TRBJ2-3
TGTGCCAGCAGCCGTGGACTAGCGGGATACACAGATACGCAGTATTTT
CASSRGLAGYTDTQYF
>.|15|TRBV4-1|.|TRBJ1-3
TGCGCCAGCAGCCAAGGGAGGGCCTCTGGAAACACCATATATTTT
CASSQGRASGNTIYF
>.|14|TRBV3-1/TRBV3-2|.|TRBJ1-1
TGTGCCAGCAGCGAACGGTCAGAGCGGGCTGAAGCTTTCTTT
CASSERSERAEAFF
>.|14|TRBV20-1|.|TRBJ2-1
TGCAGTGCTAGTATCGGCGGTTCCTACAATGAGCAGTTCTTC
CSASIGGSYNEQFF